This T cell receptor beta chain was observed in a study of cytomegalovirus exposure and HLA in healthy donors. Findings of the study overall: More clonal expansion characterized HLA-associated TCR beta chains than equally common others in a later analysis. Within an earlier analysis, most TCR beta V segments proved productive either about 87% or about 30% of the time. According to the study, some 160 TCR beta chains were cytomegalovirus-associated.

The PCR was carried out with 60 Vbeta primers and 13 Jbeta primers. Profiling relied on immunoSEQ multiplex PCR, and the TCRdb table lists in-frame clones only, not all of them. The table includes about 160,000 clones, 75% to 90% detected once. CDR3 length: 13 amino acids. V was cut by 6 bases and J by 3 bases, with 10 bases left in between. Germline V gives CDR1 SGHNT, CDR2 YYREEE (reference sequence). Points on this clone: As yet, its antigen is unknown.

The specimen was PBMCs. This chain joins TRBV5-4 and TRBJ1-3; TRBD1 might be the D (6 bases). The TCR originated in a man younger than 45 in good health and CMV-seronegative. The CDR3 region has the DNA TGTGCCAGCAAGGACAGAGGTGGAAACACCATATATTTT. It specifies CASKDRGGNTIYF.